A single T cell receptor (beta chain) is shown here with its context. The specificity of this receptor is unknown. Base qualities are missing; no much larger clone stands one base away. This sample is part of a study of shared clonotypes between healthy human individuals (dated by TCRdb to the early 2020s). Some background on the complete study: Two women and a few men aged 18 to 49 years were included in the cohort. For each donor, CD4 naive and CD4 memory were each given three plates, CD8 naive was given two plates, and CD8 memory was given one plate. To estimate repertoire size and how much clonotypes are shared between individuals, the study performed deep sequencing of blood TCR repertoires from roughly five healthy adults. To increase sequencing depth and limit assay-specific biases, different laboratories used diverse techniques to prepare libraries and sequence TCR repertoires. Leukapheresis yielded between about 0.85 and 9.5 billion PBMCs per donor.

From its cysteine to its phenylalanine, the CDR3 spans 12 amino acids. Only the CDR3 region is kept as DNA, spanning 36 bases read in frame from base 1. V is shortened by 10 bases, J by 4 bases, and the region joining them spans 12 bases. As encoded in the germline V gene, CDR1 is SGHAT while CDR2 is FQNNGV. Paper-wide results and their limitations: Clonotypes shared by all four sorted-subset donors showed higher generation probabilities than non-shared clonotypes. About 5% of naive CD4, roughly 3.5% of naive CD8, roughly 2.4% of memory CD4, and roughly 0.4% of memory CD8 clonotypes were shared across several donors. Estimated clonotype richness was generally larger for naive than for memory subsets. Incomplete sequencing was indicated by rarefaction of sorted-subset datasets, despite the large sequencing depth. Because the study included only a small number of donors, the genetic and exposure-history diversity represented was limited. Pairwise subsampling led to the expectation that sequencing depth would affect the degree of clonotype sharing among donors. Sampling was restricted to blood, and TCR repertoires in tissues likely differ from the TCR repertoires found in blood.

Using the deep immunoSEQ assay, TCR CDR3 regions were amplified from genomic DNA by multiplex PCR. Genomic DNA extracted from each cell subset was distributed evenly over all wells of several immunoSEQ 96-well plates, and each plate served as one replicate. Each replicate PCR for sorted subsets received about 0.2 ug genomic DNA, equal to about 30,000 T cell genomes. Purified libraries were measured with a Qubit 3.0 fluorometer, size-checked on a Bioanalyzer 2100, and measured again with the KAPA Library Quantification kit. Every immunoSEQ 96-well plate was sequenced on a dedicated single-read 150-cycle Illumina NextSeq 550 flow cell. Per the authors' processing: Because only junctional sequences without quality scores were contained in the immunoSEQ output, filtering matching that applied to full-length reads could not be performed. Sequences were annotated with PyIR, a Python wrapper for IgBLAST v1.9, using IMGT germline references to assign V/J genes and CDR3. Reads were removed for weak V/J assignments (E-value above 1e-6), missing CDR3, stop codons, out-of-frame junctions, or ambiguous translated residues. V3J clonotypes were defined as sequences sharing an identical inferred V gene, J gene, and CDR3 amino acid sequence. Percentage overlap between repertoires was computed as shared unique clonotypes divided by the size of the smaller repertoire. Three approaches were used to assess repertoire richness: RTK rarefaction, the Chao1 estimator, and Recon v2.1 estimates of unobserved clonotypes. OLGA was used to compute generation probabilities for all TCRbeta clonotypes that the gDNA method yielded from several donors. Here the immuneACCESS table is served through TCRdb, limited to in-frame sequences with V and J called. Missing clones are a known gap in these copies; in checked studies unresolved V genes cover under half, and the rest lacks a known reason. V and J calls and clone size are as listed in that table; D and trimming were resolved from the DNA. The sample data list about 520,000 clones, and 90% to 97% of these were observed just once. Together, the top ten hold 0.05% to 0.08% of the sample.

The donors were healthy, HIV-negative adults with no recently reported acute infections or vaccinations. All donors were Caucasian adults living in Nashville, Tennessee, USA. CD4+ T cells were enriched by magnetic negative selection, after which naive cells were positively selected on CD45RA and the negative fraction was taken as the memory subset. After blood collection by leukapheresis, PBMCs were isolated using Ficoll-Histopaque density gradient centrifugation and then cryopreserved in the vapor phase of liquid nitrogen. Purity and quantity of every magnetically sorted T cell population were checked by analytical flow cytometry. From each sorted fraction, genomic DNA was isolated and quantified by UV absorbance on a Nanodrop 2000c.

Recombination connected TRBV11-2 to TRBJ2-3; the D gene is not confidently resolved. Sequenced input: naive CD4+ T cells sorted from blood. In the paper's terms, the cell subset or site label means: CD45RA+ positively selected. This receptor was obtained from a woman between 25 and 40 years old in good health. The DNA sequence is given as TGTGCCACCAGAGAAAGGTCAGATACGCAGTATTTT. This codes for CATRERSDTQYF.